Detailed here is one T cell receptor (beta chain). This record belongs to a study of T cell changes during pregnancy in multiple sclerosis. Clones were sequenced by immunoSEQ multiplex PCR, and TCRdb holds only the in-frame ones, with some missing. The sample includes some 28,000 clones, just over 90% of them seen just once. The V end was cut by 0 bases, the J end by 4 bases, with 10 bases between. Germline V gives CDR1 SGHRS, CDR2 YFSETQ. The CDR3 sequence is 15 residues long. The sequenced sample was CD4+ T cells from peripheral blood mononuclear cells, obtained after pregnancy. V gene TRBV5-1 combines with J gene TRBJ1-4, with D tentatively TRBD1 (6 bases). This TCR came from a female donor with multiple sclerosis, enrolled in a pregnancy study. CDR3 sequence reads: CASSLVGAVNEKLFF. In DNA, the CDR3 is TGCGCCAGCAGCTTGGTGGGGGCGGTTAATGAAAAACTGTTTTTT.